The rows below give T cell receptor beta chains drawn from one sample of a study of blood T cell repertoires in COVID-19. TCRdb keeps only in-frame clones here, not all; method: immunoSEQ multiplex PCR. The table has around 100,000 clones, roughly nine tenths seen once. Sequences were obtained from peripheral blood. The receptors originated from a man under 40 in a cohort sampled during active COVID-19. Each CDR3 is given without its conserved first and last residue. D genes are given only for firm matches.

v_gene: TRBV10-3; d_gene: TRBD2; j_gene: TRBJ2-7; CDR3aa: AISFGLAFSEQY
v_gene: TRBV19; d_gene: TRBD1; j_gene: TRBJ2-2; CDR3aa: ASSIAGTRTGTGELF
v_gene: TRBV27; d_gene: NA; j_gene: TRBJ1-2; CDR3aa: ASNRGLPPGNYGYT
v_gene: TRBV2; d_gene: TRBD1; j_gene: TRBJ1-4; CDR3aa: ASSGTGIATNEKLF
v_gene: TRBV29-1; d_gene: NA; j_gene: TRBJ1-2; CDR3aa: SEQGKVYGYT
v_gene: TRBV7-2; d_gene: NA; j_gene: TRBJ1-2; CDR3aa: ASSLSPANYGYT
v_gene: TRBV7-9; d_gene: TRBD2; j_gene: TRBJ2-7; CDR3aa: ASSSGLVYEQY
v_gene: TRBV19; d_gene: NA; j_gene: TRBJ1-1; CDR3aa: ASSWAVEAF
v_gene: TRBV14; d_gene: NA; j_gene: TRBJ2-3; CDR3aa: ASSQTRWDTQY
v_gene: TRBV5-1; d_gene: TRBD1; j_gene: TRBJ2-2; CDR3aa: ASSLEGATNTGELF
v_gene: TRBV28; d_gene: NA; j_gene: TRBJ1-2; CDR3aa: ASSLIWGGGGYT
v_gene: TRBV28; d_gene: NA; j_gene: TRBJ1-2; CDR3aa: ASSLLQGYYGYT
v_gene: TRBV5-1; d_gene: TRBD1; j_gene: TRBJ1-6; CDR3aa: ASRPETGDNSPLH
v_gene: TRBV7-8; d_gene: TRBD2; j_gene: TRBJ2-2; CDR3aa: ASSLTASGPGTGELF
v_gene: TRBV6-5; d_gene: NA; j_gene: TRBJ1-6; CDR3aa: ASSYGAGPNSPLH
v_gene: TRBV27; d_gene: NA; j_gene: TRBJ1-4; CDR3aa: ASSLRGINEKLF
v_gene: TRBV18; d_gene: TRBD1; j_gene: TRBJ1-2; CDR3aa: ASSPIEGQGNYGYT
v_gene: TRBV5-1; d_gene: NA; j_gene: TRBJ2-7; CDR3aa: ASSLKVGAGEQY
v_gene: TRBV21-1; d_gene: NA; j_gene: TRBJ1-2; CDR3aa: ASSKARTNYGYT
v_gene: TRBV30; d_gene: NA; j_gene: TRBJ2-7; CDR3aa: AWKAWAQSYEQY
v_gene: TRBV5-1; d_gene: NA; j_gene: TRBJ2-1; CDR3aa: ASSEADEQF
v_gene: TRBV28; d_gene: TRBD1; j_gene: TRBJ2-7; CDR3aa: ASSPGGASYEQY
v_gene: TRBV12-3/TRBV12-4; d_gene: NA; j_gene: TRBJ2-1; CDR3aa: ASRGDIGVQF
v_gene: TRBV11-1; d_gene: TRBD2; j_gene: TRBJ2-6; CDR3aa: ASSLWEGLGANVLT
v_gene: TRBV9; d_gene: NA; j_gene: TRBJ1-2; CDR3aa: ASSVVPNYGYT
v_gene: TRBV10-1; d_gene: NA; j_gene: TRBJ1-1; CDR3aa: ASGWSIRGTEAF
v_gene: TRBV7-9; d_gene: NA; j_gene: TRBJ1-1; CDR3aa: ASSLGPTMNTEAF
v_gene: TRBV5-6; d_gene: NA; j_gene: TRBJ2-3; CDR3aa: ASSLVAGLSTDTQY
v_gene: TRBV19; d_gene: NA; j_gene: TRBJ2-2; CDR3aa: ASSPSWVSGELF
v_gene: TRBV19; d_gene: NA; j_gene: TRBJ1-2; CDR3aa: ASTSGAAYYGYT
v_gene: TRBV6-5; d_gene: NA; j_gene: TRBJ2-3; CDR3aa: ASSRGGVFTDTQY